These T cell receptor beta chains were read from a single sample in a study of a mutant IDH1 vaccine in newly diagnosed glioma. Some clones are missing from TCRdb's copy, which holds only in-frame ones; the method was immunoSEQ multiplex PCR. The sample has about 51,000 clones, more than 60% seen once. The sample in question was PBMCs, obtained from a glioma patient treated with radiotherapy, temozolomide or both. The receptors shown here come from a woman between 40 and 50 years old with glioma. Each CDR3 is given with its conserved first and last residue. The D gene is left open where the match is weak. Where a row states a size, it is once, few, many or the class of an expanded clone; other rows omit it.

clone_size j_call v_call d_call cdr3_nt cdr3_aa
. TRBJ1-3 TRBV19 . TGTGCCAGTAGCCGGACACCGGGCTCTGGAAACACCATATATTTT CASSRTPGSGNTIYF
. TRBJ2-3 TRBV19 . TGTGCCAGTAGTATGGGGGGGCTTAGGAGCACAGATACGCAGTATTTT CASSMGGLRSTDTQYF
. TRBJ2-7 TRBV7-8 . TGTGCCAGCAGCTTAGGTGGGGCAGGGGGGACCTACGAGCAGTACTTC CASSLGGAGGTYEQYF
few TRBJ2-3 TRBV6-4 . TGTGCCAGCAGTGGAGGGAGCACAGATACGCAGTATTTT CASSGGSTDTQYF
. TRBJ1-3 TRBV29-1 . TGCAGCGTTAGACTGTTCTCTGGAAACACCATATATTTT CSVRLFSGNTIYF
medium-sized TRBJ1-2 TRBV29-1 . TGCAGCGTGGGGGGGTCCGGAGGTGGCTACACCTTC CSVGGSGGGYTF
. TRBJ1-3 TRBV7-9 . TGTGCCAGCAGCAGGGGGTATGGAAACACCATATATTTT CASSRGYGNTIYF
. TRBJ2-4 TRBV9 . TGTGCCAGCAGCGTAGGAGTTGGCGGGGGCCCAGCCAAAAACATTCAGTACTTC CASSVGVGGGPAKNIQYF
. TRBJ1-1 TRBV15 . TGTGCCACCAGCAGCTCGCGGAGGCGGTTGAACACTGAAGCTTTCTTT CATSSSRRRLNTEAFF
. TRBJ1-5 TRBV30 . TGTGCCTGGAGTGTACAGGAAGAACAGCCCCAGCATTTT CAWSVQEEQPQHF
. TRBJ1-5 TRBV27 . TGTGCCAGCAGTTTAGGGAGGGGGGATCAGCCCCAGCATTTT CASSLGRGDQPQHF
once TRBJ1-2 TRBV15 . TGTGCCACCAGCAGAGAATCCGGGACCGATGGCTACACCTTC CATSRESGTDGYTF
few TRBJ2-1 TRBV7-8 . TGTGCCAGCAGCCATCGGGGCTTCGACTCTTACAATGAGCAGTTCTTC CASSHRGFDSYNEQFF
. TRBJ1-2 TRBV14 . TGTGCCAGCAGCCAAACAGGGTTTGGCTACACCTTC CASSQTGFGYTF
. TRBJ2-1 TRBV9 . TGTGCCAGCAGCGTAGATACGTGGGGGGAGCAGTTCTTC CASSVDTWGEQFF
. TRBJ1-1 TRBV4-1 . TGCGCCAGCAGCCACCCTAATGTAAAGAACACTGAAGCTTTCTTT CASSHPNVKNTEAFF
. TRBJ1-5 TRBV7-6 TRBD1 TGTGCCAGCAGTCGAGACAGGGAGGGACAGCCCCAGCATTTT CASSRDREGQPQHF
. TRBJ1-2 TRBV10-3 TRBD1 TGTGCCATCAGTGATGGGGTGACAGGGGGCTATGGCTACACCTTC CAISDGVTGGYGYTF
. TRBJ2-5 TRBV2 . TGTGCCAGCAGTGAGGACCAAGAGACCCAGTACTTC CASSEDQETQYF
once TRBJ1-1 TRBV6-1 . TGTGCCAGCAACGCGGGGGCAGACCTGAACACTGAAGCTTTCTTT CASNAGADLNTEAFF
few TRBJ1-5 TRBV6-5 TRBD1 TGTGCCAGCAGTACCGGCAGGGGGCATCAGCCCCAGCATTTT CASSTGRGHQPQHF
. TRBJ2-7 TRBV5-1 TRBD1 TGCGCCAGCAGCTTGGGACAGGGCTACGACTCCTACGAGCAGTACTTC CASSLGQGYDSYEQYF
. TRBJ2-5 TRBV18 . TGTGCCAGCTCACCGACAGGGCTAGCGGCATACCAAGAGACCCAGTACTTC CASSPTGLAAYQETQYF
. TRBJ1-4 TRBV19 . TGTGCCAGTAGTCCCTCTCCAGGGGCGCTGATTGAAAAACTGTTTTTT CASSPSPGALIEKLFF